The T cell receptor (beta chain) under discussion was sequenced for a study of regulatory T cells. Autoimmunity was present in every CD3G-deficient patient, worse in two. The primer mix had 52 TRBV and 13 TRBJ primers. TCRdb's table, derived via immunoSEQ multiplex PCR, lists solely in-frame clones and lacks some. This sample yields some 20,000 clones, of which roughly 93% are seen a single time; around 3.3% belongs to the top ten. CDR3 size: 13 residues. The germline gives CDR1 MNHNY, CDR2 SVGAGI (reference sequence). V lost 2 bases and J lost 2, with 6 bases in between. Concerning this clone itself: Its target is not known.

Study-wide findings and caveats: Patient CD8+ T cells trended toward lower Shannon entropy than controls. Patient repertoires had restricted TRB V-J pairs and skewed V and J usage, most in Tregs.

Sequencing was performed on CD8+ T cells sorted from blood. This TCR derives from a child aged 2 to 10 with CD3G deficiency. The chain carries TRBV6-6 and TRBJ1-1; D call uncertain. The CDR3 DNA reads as TGTGCCAGCAGTTACGGACCTAACACTGAAGCTTTCTTT. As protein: CASSYGPNTEAFF.